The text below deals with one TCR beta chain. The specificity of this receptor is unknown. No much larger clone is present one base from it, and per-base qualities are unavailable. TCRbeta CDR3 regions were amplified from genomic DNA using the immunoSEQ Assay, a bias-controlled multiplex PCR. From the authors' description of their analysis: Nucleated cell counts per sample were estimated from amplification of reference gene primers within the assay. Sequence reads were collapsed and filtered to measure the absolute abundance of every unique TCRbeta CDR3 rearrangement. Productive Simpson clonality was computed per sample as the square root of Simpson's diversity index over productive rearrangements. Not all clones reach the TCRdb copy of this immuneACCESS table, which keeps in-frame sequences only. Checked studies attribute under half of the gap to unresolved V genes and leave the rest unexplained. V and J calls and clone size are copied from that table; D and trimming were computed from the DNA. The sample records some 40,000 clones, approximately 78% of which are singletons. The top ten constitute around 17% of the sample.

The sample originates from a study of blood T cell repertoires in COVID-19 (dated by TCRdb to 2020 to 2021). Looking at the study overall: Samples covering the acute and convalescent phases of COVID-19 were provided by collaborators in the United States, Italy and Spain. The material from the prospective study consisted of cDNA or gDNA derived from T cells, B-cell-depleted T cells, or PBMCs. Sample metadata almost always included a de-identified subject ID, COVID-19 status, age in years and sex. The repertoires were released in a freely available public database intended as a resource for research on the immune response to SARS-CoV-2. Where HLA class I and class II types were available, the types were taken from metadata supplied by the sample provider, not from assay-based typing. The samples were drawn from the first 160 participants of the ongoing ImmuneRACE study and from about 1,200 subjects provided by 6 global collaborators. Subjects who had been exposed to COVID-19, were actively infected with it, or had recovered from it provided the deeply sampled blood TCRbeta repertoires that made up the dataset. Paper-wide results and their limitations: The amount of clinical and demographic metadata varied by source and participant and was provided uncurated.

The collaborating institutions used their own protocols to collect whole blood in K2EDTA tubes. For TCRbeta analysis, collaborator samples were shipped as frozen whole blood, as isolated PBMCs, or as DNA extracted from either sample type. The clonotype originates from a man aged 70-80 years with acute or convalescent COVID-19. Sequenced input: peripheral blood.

The DNA reads TGCGCCAGCAGGGGGGGGCCAGCCACAAATGAGCAGTTCTTC. Translated, it gives CASRGGPATNEQFF. The rearranged segments are TRBV5-1 and TRBJ2-1; TRBD2 is a possible D gene, resting on 7 matching bases. The V and J ends are trimmed by 5 bases and 7 bases, leaving 16 bases between them. From the cysteine up to the phenylalanine, the CDR3 has a length of 14 residues. Solely the CDR3 DNA is kept, with 42 bases framed from the first base. The germline V gene sets CDR1 to SGHRS and CDR2 to YFSETQ.